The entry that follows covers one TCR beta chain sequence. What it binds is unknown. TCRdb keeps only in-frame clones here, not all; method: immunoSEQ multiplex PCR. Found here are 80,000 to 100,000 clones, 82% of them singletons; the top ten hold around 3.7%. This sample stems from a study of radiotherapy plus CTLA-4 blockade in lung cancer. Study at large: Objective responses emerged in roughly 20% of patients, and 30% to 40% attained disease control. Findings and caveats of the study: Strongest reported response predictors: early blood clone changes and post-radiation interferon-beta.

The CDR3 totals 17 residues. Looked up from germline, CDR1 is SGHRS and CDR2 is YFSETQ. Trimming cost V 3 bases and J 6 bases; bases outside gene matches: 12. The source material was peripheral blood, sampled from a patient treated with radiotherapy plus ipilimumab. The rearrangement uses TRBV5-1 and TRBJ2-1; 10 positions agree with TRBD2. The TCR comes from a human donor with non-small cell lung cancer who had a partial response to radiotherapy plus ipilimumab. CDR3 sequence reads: CASSYGQAGGPLNEQFF. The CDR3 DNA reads TGCGCCAGCAGCTACGGTCAAGCGGGAGGGCCCCTCAATGAGCAGTTCTTC.